The 14 T cell receptor beta chains below all came from one sample that was sequenced in a study of T-cell reconstitution after alpha-beta-depleted transplantation in children. TCRbeta library preparation incorporated unique molecular identifiers. TCRdb passed the PCR reads through MiXCR, listing each CDR3 protein once. The table has fewer than 450,000 distinct CDR3 sequences, around 15% seen once. The sequenced sample was PBMCs, mostly from graft donor cells, obtained 360 days after TCRalphabeta/CD19-depleted stem cell transplant. The receptors were gathered from a male patient aged 2-15 years who had a stem cell transplant for acute lymphoblastic leukemia, so the T cells may come from the graft donor.

The table lists this clonotype with a few counts. V usage is TRBV6-2 or TRBV6-3 and J usage is TRBJ1-5; the D gene is possibly TRBD1 (5 bases). The CDR3 spans 13 residues. Germline CDR1 reads MNHEY; CDR2 reads SVGEGT. The V end lost 7 bases, the J end lost 4 bases, and 11 bases lay between the germline ends. The CDR3, as DNA: TGTGCCAGCACCCACAGGCGTAATCAGCCCCAGCATTTT. It specifies CASTHRRNQPQHF.

This clonotype was seen just once. The chain employs TRBV15 and TRBJ2-3; D unclear. The germline V and J ends were trimmed by 8 bases and 6 bases, with 27 bases remaining between them. This CDR3 has 17 residues. Germline V gene lookup returns CDR1 LNHNV and CDR2 YYDKDF (reference sequence). This CDR3 reads CATGGASGIPWADTQYF. The CDR3 DNA is TGTGCCACCGGCGGTGCCTCTGGCATCCCGTGGGCCGATACGCAGTATTTT.

The CDR3 DNA follows: TGCGCCAGCAGCCAGGCCGGGGGACAACGGCTCTACACCGGGGAGCTGTTTTTT. The encoded protein is CASSQAGGQRLYTGELFF. The V call is TRBV4-3, the J call TRBJ2-2, with D perhaps assigned TRBD1 or TRBD2 (6 bases each). Germline loops: CDR1 LGHNA, CDR2 YSLEER. Trimming shortened V by 3 bases and J by 3 bases, and 20 bases separated the two germline ends. The CDR3 is 18 residues long.

This clonotype was counted a few times. The genes are TRBV27 and TRBJ2-7, with TRBD2 identical over 12 bases. The CDR3 loop spans 18 amino acids. V lost 2 bases to trimming and J lost 3 bases; unmatched junction nucleotides: 11. The germline CDR1 and CDR2 sequences are MNHEY and SMNVEV (reference sequence). In DNA, the CDR3 is TGTGCCAGCAGTTTAAGGGCCATCTCTAGCGGGAGGGGCTACGAGCAGTACTTC. It yields the protein CASSLRAISSGRGYEQYF.

V gene TRBV20-1 combines with J gene TRBJ2-5; maybe TRBD2 (6 bases). The CDR3 is 12 residues long. Germline V gene lookup returns CDR1 DFQATT and CDR2 SNEGSKA (reference sequence). V was cut by 3 bases and J by 5 bases, with 10 bases left in between. The CDR3 DNA sequence: TGCAGTGCTAGTCTAGCGAGCGAGACCCAGTACTTC. Translated, it gives CSASLASETQYF.

This clonotype was counted at least ten times. V gene TRBV24-1 combines with J gene TRBJ2-3; the D gene is possibly TRBD1 (5 bases). Germline values: CDR1 KGHDR, CDR2 SFDVKD. The CDR3 is 16 residues long. Trimming left V 1 base short and J 2 bases short, with 12 bases between. The CDR3 region has the DNA TGTGCCACCAGTGATTTTGACAGTGCCAACACAGATACGCAGTATTTT. This gives the protein CATSDFDSANTDTQYF.

The V gene is TRBV7-2, the J gene TRBJ2-3; D is perhaps TRBD1 (6 bases). V lost 4 bases and J 0 bases, leaving 17 bases between the germline ends. Germline V lookup: CDR1 SGHTA, CDR2 FQGNSA. This CDR3 has 17 amino acids. The DNA of the CDR3 is TGTGCCAGCAGCTCCGCAGGGACACCCGAGAGCACAGATACGCAGTATTTT. Translating gives CASSSAGTPESTDTQYF.

This rearrangement joins TRBV20-1 to TRBJ1-1; no clear D. Germline CDR1 DFQATT, CDR2 SNEGSKA (reference sequence). V was cut by 0 bases and J by 1 base, with 6 bases left in between. CDR3 length: 13 residues. CDR3 bases: TGCAGTGCTAGAGAGGACGGGAACACTGAAGCTTTCTTT. It translates to CSAREDGNTEAFF.

This clonotype was detected ten times or more. CDR3 in amino acids: CASSPITTGRIYEQYF. CDR3 DNA sequence: TGTGCCAGCAGCCCCATTACTACAGGCAGGATCTACGAGCAGTACTTC. The rearrangement links TRBV7-2 to TRBJ2-7, with a tentative D call TRBD1 (5 bases). This CDR3 is built from 16 residues. Germline CDR1 reads SGHTA; CDR2 reads FQGNSA. The germline V and J ends were trimmed by 5 bases and 3 bases, with 20 bases remaining between them.

This clonotype was seen a few times. This chain links TRBV27 with TRBJ2-1; D is perhaps TRBD1 (6 bases). V was trimmed by 7 bases and J by 6 bases, leaving 22 bases between them. CDR3 size: 16 residues. The germline gives CDR1 MNHEY, CDR2 SMNVEV (reference sequence). The CDR3 coding sequence is TGTGCCAGCACCGGACAGATCGCCGATGTGCGCAATGAGCAGTTCTTC. It translates to CASTGQIADVRNEQFF.

This clonotype was recorded at least ten times. The V gene is TRBV12-3 or TRBV12-4, the J gene TRBJ2-1; the D gene is possibly TRBD1 (6 bases). V lost 0 bases to trimming and J lost 6 bases, with 12 bases between them. The CDR3 sequence is 15 residues long. CDR3 in amino acids: CASSLAPRDTNEQFF. DNA for the CDR3: TGTGCCAGCAGTTTAGCGCCCCGGGACACCAATGAGCAGTTCTTC.

This clonotype was counted a few times. The chain has TRBV7-2 and TRBJ1-2; D gene unclear. Germline V gene sequence: CDR1 SGHTA, CDR2 FQGNSA. The CDR3 has 13 residues. V lost 3 bases and J 2 bases, leaving 7 bases between the germline ends. The CDR3 region has the DNA TGTGCCAGCAGCTTCACCTCAAACTATGGCTACACCTTC. Protein: CASSFTSNYGYTF.

This clonotype was recorded a few times. The chain links TRBV10-3 to TRBJ2-2; D might be TRBD2 (5 bases). The germline V gene has CDR1 ENHRY and CDR2 SYGVKD. The CDR3 loop spans 14 amino acids. Trimming took off 10 bases at V and 8 bases at J, with 20 bases between the two ends. The CDR3 loop is CATRRTVLRGELFF. The CDR3, as DNA: TGTGCCACCAGAAGGACTGTCCTCCGAGGGGAGCTGTTTTTT.

The chain couples TRBV5-4 to TRBJ2-3; 8 bases are shared with TRBD2. The junction had 7 bases not matched to a gene; V was cut back by 0 bases and J by 4 bases. Germline V gene sequence: CDR1 SGHNT, CDR2 YYREEE (reference sequence). The CDR3 spans 16 residues. For the CDR3, the DNA is TGTGCCAGCAGCTTGGAATCGGGAGGGAGAGCAGATACGCAGTATTTT. Translation gives CASSLESGGRADTQYF.